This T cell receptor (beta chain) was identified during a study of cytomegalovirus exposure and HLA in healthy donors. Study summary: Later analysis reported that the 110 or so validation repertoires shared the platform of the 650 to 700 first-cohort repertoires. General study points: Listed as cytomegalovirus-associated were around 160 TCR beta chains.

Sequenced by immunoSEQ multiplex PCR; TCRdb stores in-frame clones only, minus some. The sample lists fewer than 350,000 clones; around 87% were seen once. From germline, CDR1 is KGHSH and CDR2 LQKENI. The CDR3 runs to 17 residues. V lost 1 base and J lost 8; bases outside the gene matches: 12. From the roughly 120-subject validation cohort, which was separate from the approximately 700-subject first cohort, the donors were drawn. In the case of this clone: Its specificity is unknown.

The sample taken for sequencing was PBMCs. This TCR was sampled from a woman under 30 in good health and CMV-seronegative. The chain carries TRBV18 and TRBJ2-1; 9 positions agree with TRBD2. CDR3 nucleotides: TGTGCCAGCTCACCACTCAATATAGCGGGAGCCACGTATGAGCAGTTCTTC. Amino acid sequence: CASSPLNIAGATYEQFF.